This T cell receptor (beta chain) was observed in a study of tumor-infiltrating lymphocytes in oesophageal squamous cell carcinoma. TCRdb recomputed calls from the PCR reads with MiXCR, one row per CDR3 protein. The sample lists some 16,000 distinct CDR3 sequences, 53% occurring once. The germline V and J ends were trimmed by 3 bases and 8 bases, with 13 bases remaining between them. CDR3 size: 13 residues. From germline, CDR1 is SGHTA and CDR2 FQGTGA. This clonotype was recorded once. The chain joins TRBV7-3 to TRBJ1-1, with TRBD1 as a possible D gene (6 bases). The source of this sequence is a male donor with esophageal squamous cell carcinoma. The specimen was esophageal tumor tissue. The CDR3 region is CASSFSATGEAFF. In DNA form, the CDR3 reads TGTGCCAGCAGCTTTTCTGCGACAGGCGAAGCTTTCTTT.